These T cell receptor beta chains were read from a single sample in a study of blood T cell repertoires in COVID-19. TCRdb's copy holds only in-frame clones and misses some; the assay was immunoSEQ multiplex PCR. The table lists 200,000 or so clones, approximately 90% of them singletons. Sequences were obtained from PBMCs or T cells enriched from blood (not recorded which). The receptors derive from a man aged 25-45 years who had recovered from COVID-19. CDR3s include the opening cysteine and the closing phenylalanine or tryptophan. A D gene is named only where the DNA matches it firmly. Size tells how often a clone was seen (once, few, many) or the class of an expanded clone, and some rows leave it out.

cdr3_aa cdr3_nt v_call d_call clone_size j_call
CASSSRTSYEQYF TGTGCCAGCAGCTCCCGGACTAGTTACGAGCAGTACTTC TRBV7-2 TRBD2 NA TRBJ2-7
CASRRQESTYEQYF TGTGCCAGCAGGAGACAGGAGAGCACCTACGAGCAGTACTTC TRBV6-5 NA once TRBJ2-7
CASSQDPGGMNTEAFF TGCGCCAGCAGCCAAGATCCCGGGGGAATGAACACTGAAGCTTTCTTT TRBV4-3 NA NA TRBJ1-1
CASSLGGGGGTEAFF TGTGCCAGCAGCTTAGGTGGGGGAGGTGGCACTGAAGCTTTCTTT TRBV11-1 NA NA TRBJ1-1
CASSLSTNTGELFF TGCGCCAGCAGCTTAAGCACGAACACCGGGGAGCTGTTTTTT TRBV5-1 NA once TRBJ2-2
CASSMYGYEQYF TGTGCCAGTAGTATGTACGGCTACGAGCAGTACTTC TRBV19 NA NA TRBJ2-7
CASSLGTEGGYEQYF TGTGCCAGCAGCTTAGGGACAGAGGGTGGGTACGAGCAGTACTTC TRBV7-9 NA NA TRBJ2-7
CASSSRPQGRLVNEQFF TGTGCCAGCAGCTCAAGACCACAGGGAAGGCTCGTTAATGAGCAGTTCTTC TRBV7-6 NA NA TRBJ2-1
CAWSRQGDTEAFF TGTGCCTGGAGTAGACAGGGCGACACTGAAGCTTTCTTT TRBV30 TRBD1 NA TRBJ1-1
CASSDTGVPYGYTF TGTGCCAGCAGCGATACAGGGGTCCCCTATGGCTACACCTTC TRBV2 TRBD1 few TRBJ1-2
CAWNRGIYGYTF TGTGCCTGGAACAGGGGAATCTATGGCTACACCTTC TRBV30 TRBD1 once TRBJ1-2
CASSRQGNTIYF TGTGCCAGCAGCCGACAGGGAAACACCATATATTTT TRBV3-1/TRBV3-2 NA NA TRBJ1-3
CASSHTDRTGGYTF TGTGCCAGCAGCCATACCGACAGGACAGGTGGCTACACCTTC TRBV13 TRBD1 NA TRBJ1-2
CASSPPGGGASEKLFF TGTGCCAGCAGCCCCCCCGGTGGGGGGGCGAGTGAAAAACTGTTTTTT TRBV4-2 NA NA TRBJ1-4
CASSLEGWQPQHF TGTGCCAGCAGTTTGGAGGGATGGCAGCCCCAGCATTTT TRBV28 NA NA TRBJ1-5
CASSAQGWGTQYF TGTGCCAGCAGCGCACAGGGATGGGGGACCCAGTACTTC TRBV11-2 NA NA TRBJ2-5
CASSFRGRETQYF TGTGCCAGCAGTTTCAGGGGGCGAGAGACCCAGTACTTC TRBV27 TRBD1 NA TRBJ2-5
CASSLRNTGELFF TGTGCCAGCAGTTTACGGAACACCGGGGAGCTGTTTTTT TRBV28 NA NA TRBJ2-2
CASSFEPSSYEQYF TGTGCCAGCAGCTTTGAACCGAGCTCCTACGAGCAGTACTTC TRBV5-6 NA NA TRBJ2-7
CASGLPLAGAYNEQFF TGTGCTAGTGGTTTGCCCCTAGCGGGGGCCTACAATGAGCAGTTCTTC TRBV12-5 TRBD2 NA TRBJ2-1